The rows below give T cell receptor beta chains drawn from one sample of a study of cytomegalovirus exposure and HLA in healthy donors. The assay was immunoSEQ multiplex PCR, and TCRdb's table has in-frame clones only and misses some. There are roughly 200,000 clones in the sample; around 76% occur only once, and 0.63% lies in the top ten. Source material: PBMCs. These receptor sequences come from a man between 18 and 29 years old in good health and CMV-seronegative. Both conserved end residues are part of each CDR3. A D gene is named only where the DNA matches it firmly. Size is omitted from some rows. Given values are once, few, many or a class for expanded clones.

>once|NA|TRBJ1-2|TRBV7-8
CASSFLGWNGYTF
TGTGCCAGCAGCTTTCTCGGGTGGAATGGCTACACCTTC
>NA|NA|TRBJ1-4|TRBV30
CAWSVRGGVRVKLFF
TGTGCCTGGAGTGTACGGGGGGGGGTTCGCGTAAAACTGTTTTTT
>NA|TRBD2|TRBJ2-5|TRBV29-1
CSVESGLARTGNSQETQYF
TGCAGCGTTGAAAGCGGACTAGCGCGGACGGGGAACTCACAAGAGACCCAGTACTTC
>NA|NA|TRBJ1-1|TRBV9
CASSVGRGNTEAFF
TGTGCCAGCAGCGTAGGACGGGGTAACACTGAAGCTTTCTTT
>NA|NA|TRBJ2-5|TRBV15
CATSREEGLETQYF
TGTGCCACCAGCAGAGAGGAGGGGCTAGAGACCCAGTACTTC
>NA|TRBD2|TRBJ2-3|TRBV6-5
CASSYGTSTADTQYF
TGTGCCAGCAGTTACGGGACTAGTACGGCCGATACGCAGTATTTT
>NA|TRBD1|TRBJ1-5|TRBV4-1
CASSQDEGANQPQHF
TGCGCCAGCAGCCAAGATGAGGGGGCAAATCAGCCCCAGCATTTT
>NA|NA|TRBJ2-7|TRBV6-4
CASPMSPSYEQYF
TGTGCCAGCCCAATGAGCCCATCCTACGAGCAGTACTTC
>NA|NA|TRBJ1-2|TRBV19
CASSLQDLGGRGYTF
TGTGCCAGTAGTCTGCAGGACCTCGGGGGGCGAGGCTACACCTTC
>NA|NA|TRBJ2-3|TRBV7-3
CASSLLGLRTGRADTQYF
TGTGCCAGCAGCTTGTTAGGTCTACGCACAGGGAGGGCAGATACGCAGTATTTT
>NA|NA|TRBJ2-1|TRBV25-1
CASSEAERDYNEQFF
TGTGCCAGCAGTGAAGCGGAACGCGACTACAATGAGCAGTTCTTC
>NA|NA|TRBJ1-5|TRBV7-2
CASSLVWEAVNQPQHF
TGTGCCAGCAGCTTAGTCTGGGAGGCGGTCAATCAGCCCCAGCATTTT
>NA|NA|TRBJ1-5|TRBV6-6
CASSYSLDQPQHF
TGTGCCAGCAGTTACTCCTTAGATCAGCCCCAGCATTTT
>NA|NA|TRBJ1-1|TRBV27
CASSKGWGAEAFF
TGTGCCAGCAGTAAAGGGTGGGGCGCTGAAGCTTTCTTT
>NA|TRBD1|TRBJ2-7|TRBV4-1
CASSQPGQGTYEQYF
TGCGCCAGCAGCCAGCCGGGACAGGGGACCTACGAGCAGTACTTC
>NA|NA|TRBJ1-4|TRBV5-1
CASSWGRQVGNEKLFF
TGCGCCAGCAGCTGGGGTAGACAGGTCGGTAATGAAAAACTGTTTTTT
>NA|TRBD2|TRBJ2-7|TRBV30
CAWKGGGLALEPNEQYF
TGTGCCTGGAAAGGGGGAGGACTAGCGCTGGAGCCAAACGAGCAGTACTTC
>NA|TRBD1|TRBJ2-7|TRBV19
CASSGTGGYEQYF
TGTGCCAGTAGTGGGACAGGGGGGTACGAGCAGTACTTC
>NA|TRBD1|TRBJ1-3|TRBV2
CASSKGTGLGNTIYF
TGTGCCAGCAGTAAAGGGACAGGGCTTGGAAACACCATATATTTT
>few|NA|TRBJ2-7|TRBV30
CAWGSGVYEQYF
TGTGCCTGGGGCTCAGGGGTTTACGAGCAGTACTTC
>NA|TRBD2|TRBJ2-3|TRBV6-1
CASSEGSTSGNTDTQYF
TGTGCCAGCAGTGAAGGTTCGACTAGCGGCAACACAGATACGCAGTATTTT
>NA|NA|TRBJ1-6|TRBV7-8
CASSDRDIPHF
TGTGCCAGCAGCGACCGGGACATCCCCCACTTT
>NA|TRBD2|TRBJ2-1|TRBV11-2
CASSSRLAGRGNEQFF
TGTGCCAGCAGTTCAAGACTAGCGGGAAGGGGCAATGAGCAGTTCTTC
>NA|NA|TRBJ1-2|TRBV11-3
CASKHSNFYGYTF
TGTGCCAGCAAACACAGCAATTTCTATGGCTACACCTTC
>NA|TRBD1|TRBJ1-4|TRBV6-5
CASRHRGHEKLFF
TGTGCCAGCAGACACAGGGGGCACGAAAAACTGTTTTTT
>NA|NA|TRBJ1-1|TRBV10-1
CASSEGPGDRTTEAFF
TGCGCCAGCAGTGAGGGTCCGGGAGATAGAACAACTGAAGCTTTCTTT
>NA|NA|TRBJ2-7|TRBV28
CASTARVLGEQYF
TGTGCCAGCACCGCCCGGGTACTCGGCGAGCAGTACTTC
>NA|TRBD1|TRBJ1-5|TRBV11-2
CASSEGQASPNQPQHF
TGTGCCAGCAGCGAGGGACAGGCTAGCCCTAATCAGCCCCAGCATTTT
>NA|TRBD2|TRBJ2-3|TRBV30
CAWRGTSGIGDTQYF
TGTGCCTGGAGGGGGACTAGCGGGATTGGAGATACGCAGTATTTT
>few|NA|TRBJ2-7|TRBV5-1
CASSLDRQGKQYF
TGCGCCAGCAGCTTGGACCGTCAGGGCAAGCAGTACTTC
>NA|NA|TRBJ1-2|TRBV27
CASSQKIVIDNYGYTF
TGTGCCAGCAGCCAGAAGATCGTGATTGATAACTATGGCTACACCTTC
>NA|NA|TRBJ1-5|TRBV9
CASSGGDSNQPQHF
TGTGCCAGCAGTGGGGGGGATAGCAATCAGCCCCAGCATTTT
>NA|TRBD1|TRBJ1-2|TRBV10-2
CASSEFATGQGLDYGYTF
TGCGCCAGCAGTGAGTTCGCGACAGGACAGGGGCTCGACTATGGCTACACCTTC
>once|NA|TRBJ1-1|TRBV12-5
CASGLVIGANTEAFF
TGTGCTAGTGGTTTGGTAATAGGGGCGAACACTGAAGCTTTCTTT
>few|NA|TRBJ2-5|TRBV5-6
CASSLTVRGQETQYF
TGTGCCAGCAGCTTGACCGTACGGGGCCAAGAGACCCAGTACTTC
>NA|TRBD1|TRBJ1-5|TRBV4-1
CASSLGGGGGSNQPQHF
TGCGCCAGCAGCCTAGGGGGCGGAGGTGGGAGCAATCAGCCCCAGCATTTT
>once|NA|TRBJ1-4|TRBV6-6
CASATDPNEKLFF
TGTGCCAGCGCTACAGACCCTAATGAAAAACTGTTTTTT
>NA|NA|TRBJ1-1|TRBV28
CASSGQGSTEAFF
TGTGCCAGCTCCGGGCAGGGGAGCACTGAAGCTTTCTTT
>NA|TRBD1|TRBJ1-1|TRBV28
CASSLRGLMGEAFF
TGTGCCAGCAGTTTGAGGGGGCTGATGGGAGAAGCTTTCTTT
>once|NA|TRBJ2-3|TRBV6-1
CASSELGGKGPDTQYF
TGTGCCAGCAGTGAATTGGGCGGGAAGGGCCCAGATACGCAGTATTTT